A selection of T cell receptor beta chains follows, all from one sample in a study of kidney transplant recipient with SARS-CoV-2 infection. In TCRdb, the reads were re-called with MiXCR into one record per CDR3 protein. Altogether fewer than 250,000 distinct CDR3 sequences are present, around 26% being singletons, with the ten largest covering more than 6.5%. The sequencing used a blood sample, collected at baseline and on approximately day 120 from a kidney transplant recipient. The receptors originated from a young adult male patient who had COVID-19 and was a kidney transplant recipient. Some T cells here may be from the graft donor. Each CDR3 is given with its conserved first and last residue. The D gene is left open where the match is weak. Expanded clones are given a class, and other clones once, few, many or no size at all.

D | J | size | V | DNA | CDR3
. | TRBJ1-2 | many | TRBV12-3/TRBV12-4 | TGTGCCAGCAGACCTACCGGACAGAACTATGGCTACACCTTC | CASRPTGQNYGYTF
TRBD1 | TRBJ1-6 | . | TRBV6-5 | TGTGCCAGCAGTTGGGGGGGACAGGGTTTGCCACCCCTCCACTTT | CASSWGGQGLPPLHF
TRBD1 | TRBJ1-4 | many | TRBV9 | TGTGCCAGCAGCCCCAAGGGACAGTTTAATGAAAAACTGTTTTTT | CASSPKGQFNEKLFF
. | TRBJ1-2 | many | TRBV11-3 | TGTGCCAGCAGCTATATACCCGATCTCGGAAAGACCTATGGCTACACCTTC | CASSYIPDLGKTYGYTF
TRBD2 | TRBJ2-3 | many | TRBV27 | TGTGCCAGCATTGATAGCGGGAGGGCCCCGTCTACGCAGTATTTT | CASIDSGRAPSTQYF
TRBD2 | TRBJ2-2 | many | TRBV19 | TGTGCCAGTAGTATAGTGGACGCAGCGGGGGGCGGGGAGCTGTTTTTT | CASSIVDAAGGGELFF
. | TRBJ1-3 | many | TRBV4-3 | TGCGCCAGCAGCTTTGTCGGCTCTGGAAACACCATATATTTT | CASSFVGSGNTIYF
. | TRBJ2-5 | . | TRBV5-1 | TGCGCCAGCAGCGCACTTCTGACAGCGGAGACCCAGTACTTC | CASSALLTAETQYF
. | TRBJ1-2 | many | TRBV11-3 | TGTGCCAGCAGCGAGGGCATCGATCTCGGAAAGACCTATGGCTACACCTTC | CASSEGIDLGKTYGYTF
. | TRBJ1-2 | . | TRBV5-1 | TGCGCCAGCAGCTGGAGATCGGTTCGAAGGACCTATGGCTACACCTTC | CASSWRSVRRTYGYTF
. | TRBJ1-1 | many | TRBV20-1 | TGCAGTGCTAGCCCTAACCCCCGCGAAGCTTTCTTT | CSASPNPREAFF
TRBD2 | TRBJ2-7 | many | TRBV20-1 | TGCAGTGCTGCGGGGAACGGACTAGCGGGACAGGGCGAGCAGTACTTC | CSAAGNGLAGQGEQYF
. | TRBJ2-5 | many | TRBV3-1 | TGTGCCAGCAGCACACACGATCCCATTTCTTTCTCTGAGACCCAGTACTTC | CASSTHDPISFSETQYF
TRBD1 | TRBJ1-3 | many | TRBV3-1 | TGTGCCAGCAGCCCGAGACAGGGGGCAACAGGAAACACCATATATTTT | CASSPRQGATGNTIYF
. | TRBJ2-1 | few | TRBV9 | TGTGCCAGCAGCGTATTAGGAGGGGTCTACAATGAGCAGTTCTTC | CASSVLGGVYNEQFF
. | TRBJ1-2 | many | TRBV7-5 | . | CISVPEWGCEVGKTYGYTF
. | TRBJ1-2 | many | TRBV11-1 | TGTGCCAGCAGCTCTCAACTTAAGGCTGGAAAGACCTATGGCTACACCTTC | CASSSQLKAGKTYGYTF
. | TRBJ1-2 | few | TRBV7-7 | TGTGCCAGCAGCTACTGCGCTAAGTGCCGAAAGACCTATGGCTACACCTTC | CASSYCAKCRKTYGYTF
. | TRBJ1-2 | many | TRBV24-1 | TGTGCCACCAGTGGTATGGTTAGTACCAGAAAGACCTATGGCTACACCTTC | CATSGMVSTRKTYGYTF
. | TRBJ2-3 | few | TRBV19 | TGTGCCAGTAGTATCCTCGGCGGGCTGGGGGCAGATACGCAGTATTTT | CASSILGGLGADTQYF
TRBD2 | TRBJ2-1 | many | TRBV11-3 | TGTGCCAGCAGCCCCTTCCTAGCGGGAGGGCCGGGGAATGAGCAGTTCTTC | CASSPFLAGGPGNEQFF
. | TRBJ1-1 | many | TRBV11-2 | TGTGCCAGCAGCTTAAGTCTCGTCAACACTGAAGCTTTCTTT | CASSLSLVNTEAFF
TRBD1 | TRBJ1-3 | many | TRBV6-1 | TGTGCCAGCAGCCGGACAGGGAATAAGGGTTCCGGAAACACCATATATTTT | CASSRTGNKGSGNTIYF
. | TRBJ1-2 | many | TRBV12-5 | TGTGCTAGTGGTTCACCGAATTTGCAGGGAAAGACCTATGGCTACACCTTC | CASGSPNLQGKTYGYTF
TRBD2 | TRBJ2-3 | few | TRBV7-6 | TGTGCCAGCAGCCCCGAGATACTAGCGGGGGGGCCCACAGATACGCAGTATTTT | CASSPEILAGGPTDTQYF
. | TRBJ1-1 | many | TRBV6-6 | TGTGCCAGCAGTTACCTCATGAACACTGAAGCTTTCTTT | CASSYLMNTEAFF
. | TRBJ2-4 | many | TRBV12-3/TRBV12-4 | TGTGCCAGCAGTTTAGAAATTAGCAGGGACATTCAGTACTTC | CASSLEISRDIQYF
. | TRBJ2-1 | many | TRBV28 | TGTGCCAGCAGGCACAACAGAAGATCTGACAATGAGCAGTTCTTC | CASRHNRRSDNEQFF